This T cell receptor (beta chain) was recovered during a study of human T cells and chemical hapten exposure. Study information: TCR yields per sample varied mostly from small pooled library volume differences.

Time point given: healthy volunteer bleed at 2 weeks. The template was total RNA from unfractionated whole blood. Library preparation tagged each individual cDNA molecule with a unique molecular identifier. Per the original data handling: Sequenced samples showed a median of approximately 96,000 TCRs each, with counts running from about 20,000 to 690,000. MiXCR was run by TCRdb on the RACE reads, yielding one entry per CDR3 protein. The V and J calls reflect TCRdb's pipeline rather than the authors' work. The repertoire holds 43,000 or so distinct CDR3 sequences, with 3.5% to 4.5% as singletons. The CDR3 is 14 residues long. The ends lost 4 bases at V and 6 bases at J; junction bases unmatched: 9. Germline CDR1 reads SQVTM; CDR2 reads ANQGSEA.

The sample consisted of whole blood. V usage is TRBV29-1 and J usage is TRBJ2-3; 8 bases are shared with TRBD2. This receptor was obtained from a female donor in good health. Some clones in this sample may be carry-over from other donors' samples. CDR3 nucleotide sequence: TGCAGCGTTGTTTCCAGCGGGGGAGGTGATACGCAGTATTTT. Its translation: CSVVSSGGGDTQYF.